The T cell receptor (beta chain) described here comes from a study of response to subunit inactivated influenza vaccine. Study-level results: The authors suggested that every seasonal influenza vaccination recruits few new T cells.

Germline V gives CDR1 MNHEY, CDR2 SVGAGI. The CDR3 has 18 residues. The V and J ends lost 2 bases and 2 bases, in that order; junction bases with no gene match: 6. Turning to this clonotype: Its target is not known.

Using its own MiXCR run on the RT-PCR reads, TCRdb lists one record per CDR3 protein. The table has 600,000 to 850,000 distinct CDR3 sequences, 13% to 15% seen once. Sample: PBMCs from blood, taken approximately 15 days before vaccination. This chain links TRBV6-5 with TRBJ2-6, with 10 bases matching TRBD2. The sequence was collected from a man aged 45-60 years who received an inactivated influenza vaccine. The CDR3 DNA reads TGTGCCAGCAGTTACAAGGGACTAGCGCGCCCTGGGGCCAACGTCCTGACTTTC. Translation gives CASSYKGLARPGANVLTF.